Presented here are 13 T cell receptor beta chains from one specimen sequenced in a study of T cells after posttransplantation cyclophosphamide. Assay used: immunoSEQ multiplex PCR; TCRdb lists only in-frame clones, some missing. This sample carries roughly 20,000 clones, 87% of them seen once, and the ten largest clones take 7% to 8%. A marrow graft followed busulfan-fludarabine conditioning, with cyclophosphamide on days +3 and +4. The sequencing here drew on PBMCs, taken after allogeneic stem cell transplant with posttransplant cyclophosphamide. The receptors were gathered from a female patient in her 40s who received an allogeneic stem cell transplant from a related donor, was CMV-positive, and had no GVHD. A share of the T cells may be of graft donor origin.

This clone was picked up one time. The chain employs TRBV6-6 and TRBJ2-1; D may be TRBD2 (5 bases). CDR3 length equals 12 residues. Germline CDR1 MNHNY, CDR2 SVGAGI (reference sequence). Written as DNA, the CDR3 is TGTGCAGCGGCTGACTCCTACAATGAGCAGTTCTTC. This encodes CAAADSYNEQFF.

The J gene is TRBJ1-1, the V gene TRBV19, with D unclear. The V end was cut by 7 bases, the J end by 2 bases, with 26 bases between. The CDR3 is 18 amino acids. Germline V CDR1 and CDR2: LNHDA, SQIVND (reference sequence). The CDR3: CASTPMGRVSIPNTEAFF. The CDR3 DNA reads TGTGCCAGTACCCCAATGGGGAGGGTGAGTATCCCCAACACTGAAGCTTTCTTT.

J is TRBJ1-5 and V is TRBV19; 12 nucleotides align to TRBD1. CDR1 LNHDA and CDR2 SQIVND come from the germline V gene (reference sequence). This CDR3 has 15 residues. V lost 7 bases, J lost 6 bases, and 7 bases stayed unmatched. Written as DNA, the CDR3 is TGTGCCAGTACCCAGGGACAGGGGGCCTTTCAGCCCCAGCATTTT. This translates into CASTQGQGAFQPQHF.

V and J are TRBV19 and TRBJ2-7; tentative D call: TRBD1 (5 bases). The germline gives CDR1 LNHDA, CDR2 SQIVND (reference sequence). Trimming took 5 bases from V and 0 from J, leaving 8 bases between them. The CDR3 spans 13 residues. CDR3: CASSSRDSYEQYF. The CDR3 region has the DNA TGTGCCAGTAGTTCCAGGGACTCCTACGAGCAGTACTTC.

This clone was detected a few times. This CDR3 reads CASSGQTGVYGYTF. In DNA form, the CDR3 reads TGTGCCAGTAGTGGCCAGACAGGAGTCTATGGCTACACCTTC. The J gene is TRBJ1-2, the V gene TRBV19; tentatively, D is TRBD1 (6 bases). The length of the CDR3 is 14 residues. V dropped 5 bases and J dropped 4 bases, with 14 bases sitting between them. Germline V gives CDR1 LNHDA, CDR2 SQIVND (reference sequence).

The V and J genes are TRBV6-1 and TRBJ2-7, with TRBD1 as a possible D gene (5 bases). The CDR3 is 14 residues long. The ends were cut back, 2 bases at V and 0 bases at J, with 8 bases in the middle. Germline loops: CDR1 MNHNS, CDR2 SASEGT. CDR3 sequence (DNA): TGTGCCAGCAGTGAAAACCAGGGCTCCTACGAGCAGTACTTC. This gives the protein CASSENQGSYEQYF.

V and J are TRBV25-1 and TRBJ2-3; a possible D gene is TRBD1 (5 bases). Per germline, CDR1 MGHDK and CDR2 SYGVNS. The CDR3 extends over 14 amino acids. Trimming pared 4 bases from V and 2 bases from J, leaving 10 bases between. In DNA, the CDR3 is TGTGCCAGCAGTGGGACACCTCTCACAGATACGCAGTATTTT. Protein: CASSGTPLTDTQYF. Based on the CDR3 plus reference TRBV25-1 and TRBJ2-3, the full variable domain is EADIYQTPRYLVIGTGKKITLECSQTMGHDKMYWYQQDPGMELHLIHYSYGVNSTEKGDLSSESTVSRIRTEHFPLTLESARPSHTSQYLCASSGTPLTDTQYFGPGTRLTVL.

This clone was observed a single time. The chain has TRBV7-9 and TRBJ2-1, with 14 bases identical to TRBD2. This CDR3 contains 15 residues. Trimming took 7 bases from V and 7 from J; bases not matched to a gene: 6. CDR1 is SEHNR and CDR2 is FQNEAQ in the germline V gene (reference sequence). The CDR3 is CASILTSGRVNEQFF. DNA for the CDR3: TGTGCCAGCATCCTGACTAGCGGGAGGGTGAATGAGCAGTTCTTC.

The chain uses TRBV5-5 and TRBJ1-4; possible D gene TRBD1, 5 bases. CDR1 SGHKS and CDR2 YYEKEE come from the germline V gene (reference sequence). The CDR3 spans 17 residues. V lost 0 bases to trimming and J lost 0 bases, with 12 bases between them. This CDR3 is CASSLARGTATNEKLFF. DNA for the CDR3: TGTGCCAGCAGCTTGGCCCGTGGGACTGCAACTAATGAAAAACTGTTTTTT.

The chain couples TRBV7-2 to TRBJ2-7, with 7 bases matching TRBD1. Trimming cost V 4 bases and J 6 bases; bases outside gene matches: 3. The CDR3 totals 12 residues. Germline CDR1 reads SGHTA; CDR2 reads FQGNSA. CDR3 nucleotide sequence: TGTGCCAGCAGCTCGGACAGGCGCGAGCAGTACTTC. Translated, it gives CASSSDRREQYF.

V usage is TRBV14 and J usage is TRBJ2-1; possibly TRBD2 for D (6 bases). V lost 1 base to trimming and J lost 3 bases, with 13 bases between them. The CDR3 contains 16 residues. Germline loops: CDR1 SGHDN, CDR2 FVKESK. Here the CDR3 DNA reads TGTGCCAGCAGCCAAGGAAGTACCGGGAGCTACAATGAGCAGTTCTTC. Its translation: CASSQGSTGSYNEQFF.

The chain couples TRBV27 to TRBJ2-2; 12 nucleotides match TRBD2. Germline CDR1 MNHEY, CDR2 SMNVEV (reference sequence). The CDR3 consists of 16 residues. V lost 7 bases and J lost 7; bases outside the gene matches: 10. The CDR3: CASISSGRARGGELFF. As DNA, the CDR3 is TGTGCCAGCATCTCTAGCGGGAGGGCCAGAGGCGGGGAGCTGTTTTTT.

In its sample, this clone was seen once. This chain links TRBV27 with TRBJ2-1; 8 nucleotides line up with TRBD2. In germline, CDR1 is MNHEY, CDR2 SMNVEV (reference sequence). V gave up 3 bases and J gave up 6 bases; unmatched junction bases: 10. The CDR3 has 16 residues. The CDR3 nucleotides read TGTGCCAGCAGTTTTACCGGGACTAGTGGGTCCAATGAGCAGTTCTTC. Amino acids: CASSFTGTSGSNEQFF.